This TCR beta chain was sequenced during a study of early T cells in non-severe SARS-CoV-2 infection. Study at large: Chains were unpaired, as sequencing was done on bulk RNA from unsorted whole blood.

Researchers attached unique molecular identifiers to individual cDNA molecules. From the 5' RACE reads, TCRdb called clonotypes with MiXCR, one entry per CDR3 protein. This sample has about 54,000 distinct CDR3 sequences, with roughly 8% found just once. This clonotype has more than one count but fewer than ten. Trimming took 6 bases from V and 3 from J, leaving 14 bases between them. Germline lookup yields CDR1 MNHEY and CDR2 SMNVEV (reference sequence). This CDR3 is 14 amino acids long. The genes are TRBV27 and TRBJ1-1, with a possible D match to TRBD1 (5 bases). The specimen was whole blood, collected at baseline. This TCR was recovered from an adult who was a healthcare worker with PCR-confirmed SARS-CoV-2 infection or an uninfected control (not recorded which). The DNA of the CDR3 is TGTGCCAGCAGATACAGGAGAGTCGACACTGAAGCTTTCTTT. Encoded protein: CASRYRRVDTEAFF.